The source of this T cell receptor beta chain is a study of Ad26.COV2.S vaccination and SARS-CoV-2 variants. Looking at the study overall: Participant was drawn from the COV1001 Ad26.COV2.S trial arm. Each vaccinee took Ad26.COV2.S intramuscularly, once or twice 56 days apart.

Repertoires were generated with immunoSEQ multiplex PCR, while TCRdb's copy carries only in-frame clones and drops some. Of approximately 300,000 clones listed, approximately 80% are singletons. Treatment in this sample: 19 received Ad26.COV2.S at low or high dose, single or two shots; a few received placebo; per-sample allocation not given. After the first vaccine or placebo injection, samples were drawn on day 63. An adult donor aged 18-55 years was enrolled in Boston. Study results and limitations: TCR breadth and depth analyses may have underestimated total T cell responses.

Of note for this clone: Its antigen is still unknown.

The germline CDR1 and CDR2 sequences are SGHAT and FQNNGV. With 6 bases clipped from V and 1 base from J, the junction kept 7 bases outside the gene matches. The CDR3 is made up of 15 amino acids. J is TRBJ1-1 and V is TRBV11-2; TRBD1 matches at 8 bases. This sample comprised peripheral blood, obtained in a trial of Ad26.COV2.S vaccine versus placebo. The receptor was isolated from a person aged 18 to 65 who received the Ad26.COV2.S COVID-19 vaccine or a placebo. The CDR3 DNA follows: TGTGCCAGCAGACCCGACAGGGGCGCGAACACTGAAGCTTTCTTT. This sequence encodes CASRPDRGANTEAFF.